The 17 T cell receptor beta chains presented below share a single source sample, sequenced in a study of T cell responses to AZD1222 COVID-19 vaccine. The repertoire was sequenced with immunoSEQ multiplex PCR; TCRdb's copy has only in-frame clones and lacks some. Here the sample spans 100,000 to 150,000 clones, approximately 90% being singletons. Sample: peripheral blood, taken 28 days after the second AZD1222 dose. The receptors were sampled from an adult who received the AZD1222 COVID-19 vaccine.

The chain employs TRBV10-3 and TRBJ1-3; perhaps TRBD1 as D (5 bases). V was shortened by 3 bases and J by 0 bases, with 12 bases between the two germline ends. This CDR3 is 16 amino acids long. Germline V CDR1 and CDR2: ENHRY, SYGVKD. CDR3 protein: CAISDRAFDSGNTIYF. CDR3 in DNA: TGTGCCATCAGTGACAGGGCCTTCGACTCTGGAAACACCATATATTTT.

In its sample, this clone was seen once. J is TRBJ2-1 and V is TRBV7-9, with D perhaps matching TRBD2 (6 bases). Trimming removed 4 bases at V and 6 bases at J, with 13 bases between. The CDR3 is 14 amino acids. Looked up from germline, CDR1 is SEHNR and CDR2 is FQNEAQ (reference sequence). CDR3 bases: TGTGCCAGCAGCTCCCGATCGGGGGTCAATGAGCAGTTCTTC. Amino acids: CASSSRSGVNEQFF.

This chain uses TRBV5-1 with TRBJ1-2; weak D call: TRBD1 (6 bases). CDR3 length: 13 residues. Trimming took 4 bases from V and 3 from J, leaving 10 bases between them. Germline V lookup: CDR1 SGHRS, CDR2 YFSETQ. This chain's CDR3 is CASSLTGYYGYTF. As DNA, the CDR3 is TGCGCCAGCAGCCTCACAGGGTACTATGGCTACACCTTC.

The chain has TRBV23-1 and TRBJ2-7; D gene ambiguous. TRBV23-1 is recorded as an ORF, its role being uncertain. V was trimmed by 7 bases and J by 0 bases, leaving 22 bases between them. The length of the CDR3 is 17 residues. CDR3 residues: CASNTAAIQASSYEQYF. CDR3 in DNA: TGCGCCAGCAACACCGCCGCGATTCAGGCGAGCTCCTACGAGCAGTACTTC.

This chain connects TRBV5-1 to TRBJ2-5; D gene ambiguous. The CDR3 runs 16 residues. The germline CDR1 and CDR2 sequences are SGHRS and YFSETQ. Trimming took off 0 bases at V and 9 bases at J, with 21 bases between the two ends. CDR3: CASSLGVTDLFRAQYF. The CDR3 coding sequence is TGCGCCAGCAGCTTGGGAGTGACGGACCTTTTTAGGGCCCAGTACTTC.

This rearrangement joins TRBV9 to TRBJ2-3; 12 bases map to TRBD2. Germline CDR1 is SGDLS and CDR2 is YYNGEE. The CDR3 spans 17 residues. The junction had 7 bases not matched to a gene; V was cut back by 0 bases and J by 5 bases. The chain's CDR3 is CASSVGLAGGPEDTQYF. The CDR3 DNA follows: TGTGCCAGCAGCGTAGGGCTAGCGGGAGGGCCGGAAGATACGCAGTATTTT.

The chain carries TRBV6-5 and TRBJ1-1; 8 nucleotides align to TRBD1. J gave up 6 bases and V 0 bases, and 3 bases lay outside the gene matches. Per the germline V gene, CDR1 is MNHEY and CDR2 is SVGAGI. The length of the CDR3 is 14 residues. CDR3 protein: CASSYSGGQAEAFF. Here the CDR3 DNA reads TGTGCCAGCAGTTACTCTGGGGGACAGGCTGAAGCTTTCTTT.

CDR3 nucleotides: TGTGCCAGCAGTGAAATGGTAGCTGGGGTCTACGAGCAGTACTTC. It specifies CASSEMVAGVYEQYF. J is TRBJ2-7 and V is TRBV6-1; D remains ambiguous. This CDR3 is built from 15 residues. From germline, CDR1 is MNHNS and CDR2 SASEGT. Trimming took 2 bases from V and 3 from J, leaving 14 bases between them.

The chain carries TRBV20-1 and TRBJ1-1; 7 bases map to TRBD1. V was clipped by 3 bases and J by 1 base; unmatched bases: 17. Germline CDR1 DFQATT, CDR2 SNEGSKA (reference sequence). The CDR3 consists of 18 residues. As DNA, the CDR3 is TGCAGTGCTAGTAGGTACTTAAAGGGGGCTTACCGGAACACTGAAGCTTTCTTT. Protein sequence: CSASRYLKGAYRNTEAFF.

The V gene is TRBV29-1, the J gene TRBJ1-5, with D uncertain. The CDR3 is 14 amino acids. Germline assignment: CDR1 SQVTM and CDR2 ANQGSEA. V lost 6 bases and J lost 5, with 17 bases in between. CDR3 amino acids: CSVRGAGFDQPQHF. The CDR3 DNA is TGCAGCGTCCGGGGAGCCGGATTTGATCAGCCCCAGCATTTT.

The sample holds a few counts of this clone. The chain links TRBV20-1 to TRBJ1-2; maybe TRBD1 (5 bases). This CDR3 spans 12 amino acids. Germline V gives CDR1 DFQATT, CDR2 SNEGSKA (reference sequence). V was pared by 3 bases and J by 8 bases, with 13 bases between. The CDR3 spells CSASWGEVGYTF. The CDR3 DNA follows: TGCAGTGCTAGTTGGGGGGAGGTCGGCTACACCTTC.

The chain links TRBV19 to TRBJ1-1, with a tentative D call TRBD1 (5 bases). The CDR3 runs 15 residues. V dropped 5 bases and J dropped 0 bases, with 13 bases sitting between them. CDR1 and CDR2 (germline): LNHDA, SQIVND (reference sequence). The CDR3 region has the DNA TGTGCCAGTAGTCCCTCGGGACTCATGAACACTGAAGCTTTCTTT. The encoded protein is CASSPSGLMNTEAFF.

The rearrangement joins TRBV2 to TRBJ1-6; no clear D. Germline V gives CDR1 SNHLY, CDR2 FYNNEI. Trimming removed 5 bases at V and 9 bases at J, with 8 bases between. This CDR3 spans 12 amino acids. The CDR3 DNA follows: TGTGCCAGCAGTACGATTAGTTCACCCCTCCACTTT. Translating gives CASSTISSPLHF.

This chain uses TRBV7-6 with TRBJ1-1; D gene ambiguous. With 2 bases removed from V and 1 base from J, the gap between germline ends came to 5 bases. From germline, CDR1 is SGHVS and CDR2 FNYEAQ. There are 13 residues in the CDR3. CDR3 loop: CASSLTGNTEAFF. In nucleotides, the CDR3 is TGTGCCAGCAGCTTAACGGGGAACACTGAAGCTTTCTTT.

The genes are TRBV28 and TRBJ2-7; D possibly corresponds to TRBD2 (6 bases). Germline-derived CDR1 and CDR2 are MDHEN and SYDVKM. The CDR3 has 17 amino acids. Trimming left V 6 bases short and J 2 bases short, with 23 bases between. This chain's CDR3 is CASSPADYHLLTYEQYF. The CDR3 DNA follows: TGTGCCAGCAGCCCCGCGGACTATCACCTGTTAACCTACGAGCAGTACTTC. Using reference TRBV28 and TRBJ2-7 for the parts outside the CDR3, the full variable domain is DVKVTQSSRYLVKRTGEKVFLECVQDMDHENMFWYRQDPGLGLRLIYFSYDVKMKEKGDIPEGYSVSREKKERFSLILESASTNQTSMYLCASSPADYHLLTYEQYFGPGTRLTVT.

The chain carries TRBV19 and TRBJ1-2; TRBD1 is a possible D gene (5 bases). The CDR3 loop spans 13 amino acids. The V and J ends lost 6 bases and 3 bases respectively, with 11 bases between them. Germline V gene data show CDR1 as LNHDA and CDR2 as SQIVND (reference sequence). The CDR3: CASRYGGDYGYTF. The CDR3 region has the DNA TGTGCCAGTAGGTATGGGGGAGACTATGGCTACACCTTC. Variable domain in full (rest from reference TRBV19 and TRBJ1-2): DGGITQSPKYLFRKEGQNVTLSCEQNLNHDAMYWYRQDPGQGLRLIYYSQIVNDFQKGDIAEGYSVSREKKESFPLTVTSAQKNPTAFYLCASRYGGDYGYTFGSGTRLTVV.

CDR3 in amino acids: CASSVWTSGSTDTQYF. The CDR3 bases are TGTGCCAGCAGCGTTTGGACTAGCGGGAGTACCGATACGCAGTATTTT. The rearrangement uses TRBV9 and TRBJ2-3; 13 bases fit TRBD2. The V gene end was trimmed by 2 bases and the J gene end by 6 bases; junction bases not matched to a gene: 6. CDR1 and CDR2 (germline): SGDLS, YYNGEE. The CDR3 runs 16 residues.